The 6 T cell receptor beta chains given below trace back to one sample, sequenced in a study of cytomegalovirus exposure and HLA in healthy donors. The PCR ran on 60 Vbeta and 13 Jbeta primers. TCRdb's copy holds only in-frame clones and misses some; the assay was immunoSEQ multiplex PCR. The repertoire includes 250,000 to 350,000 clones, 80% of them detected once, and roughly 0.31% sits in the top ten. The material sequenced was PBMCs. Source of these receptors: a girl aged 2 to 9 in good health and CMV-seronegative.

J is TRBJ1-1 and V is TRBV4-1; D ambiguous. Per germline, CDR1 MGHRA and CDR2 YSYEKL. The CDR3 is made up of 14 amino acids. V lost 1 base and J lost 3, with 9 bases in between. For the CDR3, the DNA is TGCGCCAGCAGCCAAGTTTCTAAGCACACTGAAGCTTTCTTT. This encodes CASSQVSKHTEAFF.

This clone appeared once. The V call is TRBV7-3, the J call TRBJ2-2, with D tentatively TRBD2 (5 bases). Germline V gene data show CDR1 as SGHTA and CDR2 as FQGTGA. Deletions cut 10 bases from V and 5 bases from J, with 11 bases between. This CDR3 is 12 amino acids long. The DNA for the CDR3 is TGTGCCACCGGTCGAGGGACCGGGGAGCTGTTTTTT. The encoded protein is CATGRGTGELFF.

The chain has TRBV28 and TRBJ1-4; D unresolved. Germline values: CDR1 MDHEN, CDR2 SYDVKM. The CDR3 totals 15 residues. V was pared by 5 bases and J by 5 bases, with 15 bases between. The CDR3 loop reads CASSPPGRANEKLFF. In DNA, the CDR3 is TGTGCCAGCAGTCCCCCCGGGCGGGCGAATGAAAAACTGTTTTTT.

CDR3 coding DNA: TGCGCCAGCAGCCTCAGTCCGGGACAGGGTGAAGCTTTCTTT. Its translation is CASSLSPGQGEAFF. The chain has TRBV5-1 and TRBJ1-1, with 9 bases that match TRBD1. J gave up 7 bases and V 4 bases, and 8 bases lay outside the gene matches. The germline V gene encodes CDR1 SGHRS and CDR2 YFSETQ. This CDR3 region has 14 residues.

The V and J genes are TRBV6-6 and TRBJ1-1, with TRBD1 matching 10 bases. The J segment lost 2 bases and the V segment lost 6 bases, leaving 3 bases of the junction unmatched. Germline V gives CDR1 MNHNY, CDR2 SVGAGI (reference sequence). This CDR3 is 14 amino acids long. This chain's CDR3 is CASRMTGGNTEAFF. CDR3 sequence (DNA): TGTGCCAGCAGAATGACAGGGGGCAACACTGAAGCTTTCTTT.

CDR3 DNA sequence: TGTGCCAGCAGTTTGTGGGCTAGCGGGGGGAGCACAGATACGCAGTATTTT. Its protein product is CASSLWASGGSTDTQYF. The chain employs TRBV27 and TRBJ2-3; 11 nucleotides match TRBD2. Germline V gene lookup returns CDR1 MNHEY and CDR2 SMNVEV (reference sequence). This CDR3 is built from 17 residues. Unmatched junction bases numbered 5, after V lost 3 bases and J lost 0 bases.